These T cell receptor beta chains were read from a single sample in a study of control samples from healthy donors and cancer patients. The repertoire was sequenced with immunoSEQ multiplex PCR; TCRdb's copy has only in-frame clones and lacks some. The table includes about 26,000 clones, about 81% detected once. Input material: PBMCs. The receptor source for this set is a man aged 60 to 69 with colorectal cancer. Both conserved end residues are part of each CDR3.

j_call	v_call	cdr3_aa
TRBJ2-3	TRBV5-1	CASSLEVSGGQDTQYF
TRBJ2-1	TRBV7-2	CASTPGLAGYNEQFF
TRBJ1-2	TRBV6-5	CASSYSPYGYTF
TRBJ2-6	TRBV7-6	CASSLKAGAPTGANVLTF
TRBJ1-5	TRBV24-1	CATSGPFRGINQPQHF
TRBJ2-1	TRBV9	CASSVETTGTYNEQFF
TRBJ1-1	TRBV19	CASSISSARGRGNTEAFF
TRBJ1-2	TRBV2	CASNPINYGYTF
TRBJ2-2	TRBV5-5	CASSLETGSMAGELFF
TRBJ2-6	TRBV30	CAWSRQSSGANVLTF
TRBJ2-3	TRBV5-3	CARRSPGLPPGTQYF
TRBJ1-2	TRBV7-9	CASRKAGGEIYGYTF
TRBJ1-2	TRBV29-1	CSVPPGGGSYGYTF
TRBJ1-4	TRBV11-2	CASRSGAEKLFF
TRBJ1-2	TRBV27	CASSPGAHYGYTF
TRBJ1-4	TRBV19	CASSVLRGREDEKLFF
TRBJ1-2	TRBV20-1	CSASMGQGAYGYTF
TRBJ2-6	TRBV3-1/TRBV3-2	CASSPTTGPSGANVLTF
TRBJ1-6	TRBV7-9	CASSLGPQQINSPLHF
TRBJ2-1	TRBV2	CASSERDRQFF
TRBJ2-7	TRBV2	CASGKDGGYEQYF
TRBJ2-2	TRBV9	CASSVGIGINTGELFF
TRBJ2-5	TRBV5-1	CASSVGSGGETQYF
TRBJ1-1	TRBV11-2	CASSLDAGGTEAFF
TRBJ1-4	TRBV6-2/TRBV6-3	CASSYSLGNEKLFF
TRBJ2-7	TRBV6-5	CASKGQGDSYEQYF
TRBJ2-3	TRBV5-1	CASSAQGTDTQYF
TRBJ1-1	TRBV18	CASSPIPGPYEAFF
TRBJ2-7	TRBV4-1	CASSQDGTIPYEQYF
TRBJ1-1	TRBV10-2	CASRGQGVTEAFF
TRBJ2-3	TRBV3-1/TRBV3-2	CASSQDLLQDTQYF
TRBJ1-5	TRBV23-1	CASDPRVYRSNQPQHF
TRBJ2-1	TRBV10-1	CASSESIQGTGYNEQFF
TRBJ2-1	TRBV10-3	CAISDPGLAGYNEQFF
TRBJ1-2	TRBV6-5	CASSGQGGSYGYTF
TRBJ1-1	TRBV7-2	CASSLGDRGAEAFF
TRBJ1-2	TRBV5-8	CASSLSVGGTYYGYTF
TRBJ2-1	TRBV6-2/TRBV6-3	CASSYPSQQFF
TRBJ1-5	TRBV5-1	CASSVSHGGEWPQHF
TRBJ1-4	TRBV18	CASSLSTGVMSEKLFF